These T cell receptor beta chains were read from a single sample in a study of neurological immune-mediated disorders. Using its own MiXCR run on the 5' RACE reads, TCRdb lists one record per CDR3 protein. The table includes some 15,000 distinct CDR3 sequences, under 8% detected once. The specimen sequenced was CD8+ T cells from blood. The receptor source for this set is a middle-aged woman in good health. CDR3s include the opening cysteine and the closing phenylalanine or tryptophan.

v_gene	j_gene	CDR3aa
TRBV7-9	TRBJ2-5	CASSLATGVQETQYF
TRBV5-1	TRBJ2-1	CASRALAGGPNEQFF
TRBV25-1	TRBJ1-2	CASSGGGNGYTF
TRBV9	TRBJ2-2	CASSVGGQGVVTGELFF
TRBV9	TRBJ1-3	CASSDPDGPSGNTIYF
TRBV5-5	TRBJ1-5	CASSGAEGNQPQHF
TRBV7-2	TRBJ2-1	CASSPEYRGHEQFF
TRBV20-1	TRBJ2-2	CSARRAENTGELFF
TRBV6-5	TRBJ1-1	CASSPGEFTEAFF
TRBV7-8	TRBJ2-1	CASSLALAGNEQFF
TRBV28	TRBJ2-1	CASSPRGRAHNEQFF
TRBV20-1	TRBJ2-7	CSANDRTSSYEQYF
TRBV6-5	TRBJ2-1	CASRVDLRRHEQFF
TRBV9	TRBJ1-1	CASSVGFLKNTEAFF
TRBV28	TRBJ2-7	CASSTRRYEQYF
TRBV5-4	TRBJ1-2	CASSGADPGYTF
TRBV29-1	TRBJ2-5	CSAERGDELETQYF
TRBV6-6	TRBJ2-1	CASRGGVAQFF
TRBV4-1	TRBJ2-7	CASSQDPATGGGTYEQYF
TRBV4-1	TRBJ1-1	CASSQERVTEAFF
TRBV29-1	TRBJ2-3	CSGLAGGPDTQYF
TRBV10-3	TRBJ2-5	CAISGGTAQETQYF
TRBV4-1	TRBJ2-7	CASSQVTSGYYEQYF
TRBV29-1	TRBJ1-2	CSVDSANYGYTF
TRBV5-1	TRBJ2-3	CASSLDGGSEDTQYF
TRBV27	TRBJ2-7	CASSMGQTYEQYF
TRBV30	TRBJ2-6	CAWIGGSGANVLTF
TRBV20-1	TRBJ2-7	CSAGGTGLVAEQYF
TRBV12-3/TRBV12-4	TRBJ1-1	CASQFPGTGVRGEAFF
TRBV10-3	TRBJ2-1	CAISESEWNEQFF
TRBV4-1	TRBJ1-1	CASSQRTGMNTEAFF
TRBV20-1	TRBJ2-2	CSASWQRNTGELFF
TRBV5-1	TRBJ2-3	CASHWTITDTQYF
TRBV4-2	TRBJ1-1	CASFWPRLNTEAFF
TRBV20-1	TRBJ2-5	CSANGPDRQETQYF
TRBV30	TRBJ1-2	CAGRSSRGYTF
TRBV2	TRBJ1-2	CASSGTGNYGYTF
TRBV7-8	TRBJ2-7	CASSWSDRTSYEQYF
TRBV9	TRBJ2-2	CASSEGQVSNTGELFF
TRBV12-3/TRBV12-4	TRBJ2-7	CASSPQGLLTYEQYF
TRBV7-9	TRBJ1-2	CASSLGYGSANYGYTF
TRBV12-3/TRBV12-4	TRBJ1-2	CASSFAAGGDYGYTF
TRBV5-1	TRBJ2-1	CASSLGQGEHNEQFF
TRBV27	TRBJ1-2	CASHPQGVHYGYTF
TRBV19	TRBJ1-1	CASSIEGWATAGTEAFF
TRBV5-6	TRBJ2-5	CASSLVTSLETQYF
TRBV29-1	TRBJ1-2	CSVGVDYGYTF
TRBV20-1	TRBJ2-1	CSADDYNEQFF
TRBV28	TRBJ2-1	CASSLDGTSGQFF
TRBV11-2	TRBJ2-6	CASSLGAGGTSGANVLTF
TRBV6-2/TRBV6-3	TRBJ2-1	CASTYSRNEQFF
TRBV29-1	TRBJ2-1	CSVDGLREKGINEQFF
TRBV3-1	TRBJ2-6	CASTLYEGVPSGANVLTF
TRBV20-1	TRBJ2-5	CSATRRTLTSGGNQETQYF
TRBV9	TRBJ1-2	CASSPNHGQGAFVYGYTF
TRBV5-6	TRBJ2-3	CASSFGLAGGLDTQYF